This TCR beta chain emerged from a study of cytomegalovirus exposure and HLA in healthy donors (TCRdb year 2017). General notes on the study: An earlier analysis of roughly 630 of the donors reported approximately 300 Gb of sequence data and some 120 million unique TCR beta sequences from around 200 million T cells. An early release that covered fewer than 750 HLA-typed donors contained about 290 gigabases of sequencing data and tens of millions of unique TCR sequences. Of the roughly 400 genotyped donors, approximately 83% fell in the genetic ancestry cluster associated with self-reported Caucasian donors. The study aimed to test whether cataloging public T cell receptors could reveal signatures of past pathogen exposure. The study used immunosequencing to profile the T cell repertoires of approximately 630 subjects and linked those repertoires to cytomegalovirus serostatus. Along with the approximately 700-subject first cohort, a separate validation cohort of approximately 110 different subjects was used. To predict cytomegalovirus infection status, the study brought together high-throughput TCR immunosequencing, statistical association of individual TCRs with disease status, and machine learning. A later analysis re-analyzed previously published TCR beta repertoires from 650 to 800 donors and added high-resolution HLA genotyping to study TCR occurrence patterns. In the later analysis, no new phenotypic data were used to find candidate immune exposures; instead, reliance was placed on TCR beta sequences and their occurrence across donors. In an earlier analysis of around 540 of the donors, high-throughput TCR beta sequencing was used to judge whether each TCR beta V gene segment behaved as functional or pseudogenic. Donor age, sex, ethnicity and CMV serostatus were collected together with the repertoire data. Genome-wide SNP genotypes for about three fifths of the 666 donors were used in a later genetic analysis, which treated that subset as a discovery cohort. Every discovery cohort repertoire had been produced on one sequencing platform. HLA typing covered class I and class II loci at four-digit resolution. Typing coverage varied by locus: about 629-640 donors for A, B, C, DRB1 and DQB1; roughly 560 for DQA1; about 570 for DPA1; roughly 450 for DPB1. Five DR-DQ haplotypes were treated as single units for association and clustering because of strong linkage in the cohort. Among roughly 400 genotyped donors of the cohort, an average of approximately 240,000 unique TCR beta nucleotide sequences were sequenced per donor, roughly 20% of them non-productive.

Including cysteine and phenylalanine, the CDR3 has 17 amino acids. Only the CDR3 DNA is retained, 51 bases long and in frame from the first base. The germline V gene specifies MGHRA as CDR1 and YSYEKL as CDR2. Trimming accounts for 3 bases at V and 6 bases at J, while the number of junction bases matched to no gene is 9. The cohort consisted of some 670 healthy bone marrow donors. Cohort members were all nominally healthy when sampled, although unrecorded immune exposures were likely present. The donor tested CMV seronegative and was one of the 352 seronegative cohort members. Every donor gave a peripheral blood sample, and the peripheral blood mononuclear cells from that sample were used for TCR beta sequencing. The Qiagen DNeasy Blood Extraction Kit was used to extract genomic DNA from the blood cell samples. The method was the immunoSEQ multiplex PCR assay. The multiplex PCR relied on a mix of 60 forward primers for TCR Vbeta segments and 13 reverse primers for TCR Jbeta segments. The CDR3 region of rearranged TCR beta genes was amplified from genomic DNA with a multiplex PCR assay. Amplified TCR beta libraries were sequenced as 87-base-pair reads on the Illumina HiSeq System. The paper's data handling went like this. Across the roughly 600 repertoires, a later analysis counted around 80 million unique TCR beta chains, roughly 11 million of which were shared by at least two donors. Raw reads were error-corrected and collapsed into unique sequences by a nearest-neighbor algorithm in which closely related sequences were merged to remove PCR and sequencing errors. CDR3 sequences were aligned to IMGT reference sequences to assign V, D and J gene segments. For a sequence to be retained, at least a six-nucleotide match to both a V gene segment and a J gene segment was required. A rearrangement counted as productive if the CDR3 had no stop codons and remained in frame with V and J, and every other rearrangement counted as non-productive. Following IMGT convention, CDR3 was defined as the stretch from the second conserved V-encoded cysteine up to the conserved J-encoded phenylalanine. In an earlier analysis of some 550 of the donors, sequences lacking an unambiguous match to a single V gene segment were excluded. An earlier analysis of a few hundred of the donors classified V segments as functional when productive rearrangements were above 56.7% and as segregating when the standard deviation between donors was above 5%. A statistical classification framework was built to diagnose cytomegalovirus status from the catalog of TCR beta chain sequences. A later analysis assigned V and J genes by comparing TCR nucleotide sequences with IMGT/GENE-DB human TR gene sequences. Using the TCRdist pipeline, a later analysis assigned CDR3 sequences along with most-parsimonious VDJ recombination scenarios. In a later analysis, every TCR beta chain was defined by the combination of its CDR3 amino acid sequence and its V-gene family, and reads without a unique V-gene family were dropped. A later analysis removed 550 to 700 highly shared, low-generation-probability nucleotide sequences to deal with suspected cross-contamination and a sequencing artifact. In a later analysis, a clonal expansion index for each public chain was calculated from normalized within-repertoire ranks of inferred template counts. In a later analysis, generation probabilities were computed with a VDJ recombination model fitted to out-of-frame rearrangements, and the resulting probabilities were checked against IGoR. In a later analysis, hypergeometric tests were used to score TCR-TCR, TCR-HLA and TCR-CMV co-occurrence, with a repertoire-size bias correction applied to TCR pairs. To estimate false discovery rates, a later analysis permuted the HLA or CMV assignments 20 times. In a later analysis, co-occurring TCRs were grouped using DBSCAN, with TCRdist sequence similarity added in when clustering inside HLA-allele-positive subsets. Co-occurrence clustering excluded repertoires with fewer than 30,000 or more than 120,000 public chains, plus five with anomalous nucleotide sharing. In its TCRdb copy, this immuneACCESS table keeps in-frame sequences only and misses some clones. Where compared with another copy, unresolved V genes explain less than half of these, and the others have no known cause. From that table come the V and J calls and clone size; the DNA was used to work out D and trimming. The sample has fewer than 95,000 clones on record, 76% of them singletons. 3% of the sample lies in the top ten.

On this clone itself: Its antigen specificity is not known. No quality values exist for individual bases; no much larger clone is one base distant.

Overall study outcomes, separate from this receptor: A cluster of highly shared sequence variants was judged likely to be a technical artifact of the sequencing pipeline. A further reported finding was that TCR beta sequences accurately predicted the HLA-A and HLA-B alleles for most subjects in the first cohort. When HLA alleles, especially DR and DQ, strongly co-occurred, TCR associations were difficult to assign to individual alleles. According to a later analysis, TCR association rates differed among HLA loci, with DRB1 alleles showing the most associated TCRs and HLA-C alleles showing the fewest. In both the original and validation cohorts, the classifier was reported to diagnose cytomegalovirus status with high specificity and sensitivity. A later analysis found that HLA-associated TCR beta chains were more clonally expanded and had lower generation probabilities than equally common non-associated chains. The study listed around 160 TCR beta chains as associated with cytomegalovirus. Across donors, most TCR sequences were observed very rarely, whereas some public TCRs were present in many individuals. In a later analysis, around 17,000 TCR beta sequences were associated with specific HLA alleles at a false discovery rate of 0.05. In a later genetic analysis, fewer N-insertions in productive TCRs were reported among donors in an Asian-associated ancestry cluster than the 666-donor mean. Linkage disequilibrium might explain the correlated functional status among segregating V segments, but an unknown experimental factor could not be ruled out. Sequencing depth was assumed to be roughly uniform across donors in the presence/absence analyses, though that assumption may not hold. In an earlier analysis of approximately 590 of the donors, most TCR beta V segments appeared in productive rearrangements about 87% or about 30% of the time, broadly matching IMGT annotations. The authors suggested that the approach could potentially be generalized to other disease states and immunological phenotypes. In a later analysis, most CMV-associated TCR beta chains were found to appear HLA-restricted, with HLA associations seemingly driven largely by CMV exposure. In this cohort, only TCR beta chains were sequenced, and detectable features were limited by the absence of alpha or paired-chain data. V-gene and J-gene trimming of TCR beta chains was associated with a missense DCLRE1C variant in a later genetic analysis, and the association was replicated in an independent cohort. Immune exposure information for the cohort was limited to CMV serostatus. Because the 87-base-pair reads could not distinguish some IMGT-functional V segments, including TRBV6-2 and TRBV6-3, those segments were excluded. Because some donors lacked HLA typing at each locus, the association tests relied only on the typed subset. The earlier analysis of nearly 600 of the donors excluded over 15 rarely observed V segments, including chromosome 9 orphons, because counts were too low. In a later analysis, several top co-occurrence clusters were reported to appear linked to parvovirus B19, influenza, CMV and Epstein-Barr virus. In vitro tests confirmed that a few of the cytomegalovirus-associated TCR beta chains recognize cytomegalovirus antigens.

The chain is assembled from TRBV4-1 and TRBJ1-6; TRBD1 lines up with 9 middle nucleotides. Sequencing was performed on PBMCs. The receptor's source is a man aged 35 to 55 in good health and CMV-seronegative. The CDR3 here reads CASSHGRTGVVNSPLHF. The DNA sequence is given as TGCGCCAGCAGCCATGGGAGGACAGGGGTTGTTAATTCACCCCTCCACTTT.